This T cell receptor beta chain is drawn from a study of Graves' ophthalmopathy and Graves' hyperthyroidism. For the study at large: Ophthalmopathy not arising within 18 months of follow-up defined hyperthyroidism as stable.

Diagnoses were established from clinical symptoms, serum thyroxine, TRAb, thyroid ultrasound and orbital computed tomography. Amplified TCR beta CDR3 regions were obtained using RNA transcripts as template. First-round RT-PCR relied on HTBI primers, and a second-round multiplex PCR came next. TCRdb fed the multiplex PCR reads into MiXCR, producing one record per CDR3 protein. This table has a few hundred thousand distinct CDR3 sequences, roughly 40% appearing once. The CDR3 is 13 residues long. Germline V gene lookup returns CDR1 DFQATT and CDR2 SNEGSKA (reference sequence). Trimming removed 0 bases at V and 5 bases at J, with 10 bases between. General study findings and limits: The majority of expanded thyroid clonotypes above 0.001 frequency also occurred in blood. Forecasting of ophthalmopathy progression by the model achieved nearly 71% sensitivity and approximately 72% specificity.

This clonotype was detected many times. Its matching antigen is unknown. What was sequenced was peripheral blood or thyroid tissue (not recorded which). J is TRBJ1-2 and V is TRBV20-1, with D unresolved. This clonotype was obtained from an adult man with Graves' hyperthyroidism. Written as DNA, the CDR3 is TGCAGTGCTAGAGAGGAGAGGGCATATGGCTACACCTTC. Its translation is CSAREERAYGYTF.